The 7 T cell receptor beta chains reported below all come from one sample, sequenced in a study of T cells after yellow fever vaccination. TCRdb independently ran MiXCR on the 5' RACE reads; one entry per CDR3 protein. The table lists 400,000 to 450,000 distinct CDR3 sequences, 18% of them singletons. The sample was PBMCs, taken before the yellow fever booster vaccination. These receptors came from a young man who received the YFV17D yellow fever vaccine.

The table lists this clonotype with many counts. The chain joins TRBV15 to TRBJ2-1; D is possibly TRBD2 (6 bases). CDR1 and CDR2 from the germline V gene are LNHNV and YYDKDF (reference sequence). This CDR3 comprises 14 residues. V was trimmed by 3 bases and J by 6 bases, leaving 12 bases between them. CDR3 sequence reads: CATSSRGTSNEQFF. CDR3 in DNA: TGTGCCACCAGCAGTCGGGGGACTTCCAATGAGCAGTTCTTC.

This clonotype was found a few times. The CDR3 nucleotides are TGTGCCATCAGGCCCCCGGGGGGAGAATACAATGAGCAGTTCTTC. Protein: CAIRPPGGEYNEQFF. The chain employs TRBV10-3 and TRBJ2-1, with 7 bases matching TRBD2. This CDR3 has 15 residues. V lost 6 bases to trimming and J lost 4 bases; unmatched junction nucleotides: 9. Looked up from germline, CDR1 is ENHRY and CDR2 is SYGVKD.

The gene calls are TRBV7-6 and TRBJ2-3; 9 nucleotides line up with TRBD2. The germline V gene encodes CDR1 SGHVS and CDR2 FNYEAQ. J was trimmed by 0 bases and V by 2 bases; bases with no gene match: 3. The CDR3 has 16 amino acids. CDR3 amino acids: CASSLLAGWSTDTQYF. In DNA, the CDR3 is TGTGCCAGCAGCTTACTAGCGGGATGGAGCACAGATACGCAGTATTTT.

This chain uses TRBV7-3 with TRBJ2-7; D remains unclear. Trimming cost V 7 bases and J 3 bases, with 4 bases left between them. Germline CDR1 reads SGHTA; CDR2 reads FQGTGA. The CDR3 totals 10 residues. The chain's CDR3 is CASTDYEQYF. The CDR3 coding sequence is TGTGCCAGCACCGACTACGAGCAGTACTTC. Supplemented by reference TRBV7-3 and TRBJ2-7, the full variable domain reads GAGVSQTPSNKVTEKGKYVELRCDPISGHTALYWYRQSLGQGPEFLIYFQGTGAADDSGLPNDRFFAVRPEGSVSTLKIQRTERGDSAVYLCASTDYEQYFGPGTRLTVT.

This clonotype was seen a handful of times. The rearrangement joins TRBV20-1 to TRBJ1-4; TRBD1 matches 11 bases. With V trimmed by 5 bases and J by 0 bases, 8 bases remained unmatched. The CDR3 totals 17 residues. Germline V CDR1 and CDR2: DFQATT, SNEGSKA (reference sequence). CDR3 coding DNA: TGCAGTGCTCACTCCGGGACAGGGGGATCAACTAATGAAAAACTGTTTTTT. Protein: CSAHSGTGGSTNEKLFF.

The V and J genes are TRBV4-3 and TRBJ2-3; 9 positions match TRBD2. Germline V gene lookup returns CDR1 LGHNA and CDR2 YSLEER. CDR3 length: 16 residues. J was trimmed by 4 bases and V by 4 bases; bases with no gene match: 9. The CDR3 sequence is CASSPVTSGGADTQYF. The CDR3 DNA follows: TGCGCCAGCAGCCCCGTGACTAGCGGAGGTGCAGATACGCAGTATTTT.

The rearrangement uses TRBV9 and TRBJ2-7; D is tentatively TRBD1 or TRBD2 (5 bases each). Trimming took 0 bases from V and 6 from J, leaving 7 bases between them. The length of the CDR3 is 12 residues. The germline gives CDR1 SGDLS, CDR2 YYNGEE. In nucleotides, the CDR3 is TGTGCCAGCAGCGTAGACGGGACCGAGCAGTACTTC. Translating it yields CASSVDGTEQYF.